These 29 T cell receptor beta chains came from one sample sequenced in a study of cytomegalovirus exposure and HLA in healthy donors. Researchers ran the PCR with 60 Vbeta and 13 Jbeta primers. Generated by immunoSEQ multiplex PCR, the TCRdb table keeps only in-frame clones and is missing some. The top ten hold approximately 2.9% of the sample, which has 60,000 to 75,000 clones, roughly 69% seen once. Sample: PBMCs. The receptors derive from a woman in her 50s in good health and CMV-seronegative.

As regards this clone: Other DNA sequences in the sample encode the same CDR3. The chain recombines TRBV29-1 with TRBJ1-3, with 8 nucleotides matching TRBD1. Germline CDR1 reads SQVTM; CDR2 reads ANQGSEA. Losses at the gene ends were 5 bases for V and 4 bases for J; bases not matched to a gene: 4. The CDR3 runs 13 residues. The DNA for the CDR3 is TGCAGCGTTTCTCGGGACAGGGGAAACACCATATATTTT. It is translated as CSVSRDRGNTIYF.

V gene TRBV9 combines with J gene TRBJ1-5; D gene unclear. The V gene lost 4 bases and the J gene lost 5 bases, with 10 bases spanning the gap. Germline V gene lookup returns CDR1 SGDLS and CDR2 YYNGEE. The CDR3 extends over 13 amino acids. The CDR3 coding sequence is TGTGCCAGCAGCAGAGGGCAATATCAGCCCCAGCATTTT. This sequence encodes CASSRGQYQPQHF.

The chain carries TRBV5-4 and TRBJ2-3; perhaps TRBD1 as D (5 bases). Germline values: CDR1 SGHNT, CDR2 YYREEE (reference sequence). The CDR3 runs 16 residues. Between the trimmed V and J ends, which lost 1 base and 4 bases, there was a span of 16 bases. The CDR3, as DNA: TGTGCCAGCAGCTTGTGGGGCACACGGATGGCAGATACGCAGTATTTT. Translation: CASSLWGTRMADTQYF.

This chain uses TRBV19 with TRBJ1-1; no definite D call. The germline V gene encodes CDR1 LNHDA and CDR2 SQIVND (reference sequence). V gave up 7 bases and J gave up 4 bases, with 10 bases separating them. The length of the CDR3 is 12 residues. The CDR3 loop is CASKGRFTEAFF. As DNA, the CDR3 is TGTGCCAGTAAAGGGAGATTCACTGAAGCTTTCTTT.

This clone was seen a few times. The CDR3 is CASSQTGMNTEAFF. The CDR3 DNA reads as TGTGCCAGCAGCCAAACAGGCATGAACACTGAAGCTTTCTTT. This chain uses TRBV14 with TRBJ1-1, with a tentative D call TRBD1 (5 bases). The CDR3 sequence is 14 residues long. Trimming took off 2 bases at V and 0 bases at J, with 7 bases between the two ends. Germline loops: CDR1 SGHDN, CDR2 FVKESK.

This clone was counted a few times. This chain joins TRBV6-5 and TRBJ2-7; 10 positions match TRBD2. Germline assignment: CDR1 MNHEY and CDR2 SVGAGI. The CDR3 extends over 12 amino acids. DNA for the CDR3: TGTGGGGGGGGACTAGCGATCTACGAGCAGTACTTC. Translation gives CGGGLAIYEQYF.

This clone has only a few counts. The CDR3 sequence is CSARDPGAYTF. In nucleotides, the CDR3 is TGCAGTGCTAGAGATCCAGGTGCCTACACCTTC. The chain carries TRBV20-1 and TRBJ1-2; D is unresolved. V was trimmed by 0 bases and J by 10 bases, leaving 9 bases between them. The CDR3 covers 11 residues. Germline-derived CDR1 and CDR2 are DFQATT and SNEGSKA (reference sequence).

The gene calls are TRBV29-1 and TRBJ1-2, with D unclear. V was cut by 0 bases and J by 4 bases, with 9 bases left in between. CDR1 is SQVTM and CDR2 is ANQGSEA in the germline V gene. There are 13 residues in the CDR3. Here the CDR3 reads CSVEEEGGYGYTF. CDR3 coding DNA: TGCAGCGTTGAAGAAGAGGGCGGCTATGGCTACACCTTC.

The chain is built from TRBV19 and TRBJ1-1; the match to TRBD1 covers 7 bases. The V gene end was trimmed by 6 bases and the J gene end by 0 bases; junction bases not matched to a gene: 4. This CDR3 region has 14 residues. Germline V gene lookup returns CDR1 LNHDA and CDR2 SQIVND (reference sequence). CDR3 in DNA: TGTGCCAGTAGACTACAGGGGATGAACACTGAAGCTTTCTTT. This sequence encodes CASRLQGMNTEAFF.

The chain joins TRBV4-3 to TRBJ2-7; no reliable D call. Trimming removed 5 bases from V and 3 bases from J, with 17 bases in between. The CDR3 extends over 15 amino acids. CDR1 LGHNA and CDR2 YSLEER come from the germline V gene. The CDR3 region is CASSNSPSCLYEQYF. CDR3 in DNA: TGCGCCAGCAGCAATAGCCCCAGTTGCCTCTACGAGCAGTACTTC.

The CDR3 bases are TGTGCCAGCAGCTTAGATATCTCCGCAGGGGCCCTCACAGATACGCAGTATTTT. Its protein product is CASSLDISAGALTDTQYF. The chain recombines TRBV7-9 with TRBJ2-3; a possible D gene is TRBD1 (6 bases). Germline CDR1 and CDR2: SEHNR and FQNEAQ (reference sequence). V was shortened by 1 base and J by 2 bases, with 19 bases between the two germline ends. The CDR3 is 18 residues long.

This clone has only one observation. The CDR3 DNA reads TGTGCCACCATCACCGAGGCCAACACTGAAGCTTTCTTT. Encoded protein: CATITEANTEAFF. This chain links TRBV10-3 with TRBJ1-1, with D unresolved. This CDR3 comprises 13 residues. Germline V gene lookup returns CDR1 ENHRY and CDR2 SYGVKD. V lost 10 bases to trimming and J lost 2 bases, with 14 bases between them.

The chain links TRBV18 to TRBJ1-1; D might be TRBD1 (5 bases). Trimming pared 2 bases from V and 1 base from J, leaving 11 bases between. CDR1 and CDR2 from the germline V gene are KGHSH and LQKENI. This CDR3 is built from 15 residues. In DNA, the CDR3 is TGTGCCAGCTCACCATTAGGGGATCCGAACACTGAAGCTTTCTTT. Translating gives CASSPLGDPNTEAFF. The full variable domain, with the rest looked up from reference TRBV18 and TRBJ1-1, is NAGVMQNPRHLVRRRGQEARLRCSPMKGHSHVYWYRQLPEEGLKFMVYLQKENIIDESGMPKERFSAEFPKEGPSILRIQQVVRGDSAAYFCASSPLGDPNTEAFFGQGTRLTVV.

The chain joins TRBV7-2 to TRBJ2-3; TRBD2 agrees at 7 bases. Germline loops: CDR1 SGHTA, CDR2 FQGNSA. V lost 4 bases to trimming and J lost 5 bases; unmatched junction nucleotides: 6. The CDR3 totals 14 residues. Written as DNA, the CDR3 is TGTGCCAGCAGCTGGCTTCCGGGGGGAGATACGCAGTATTTT. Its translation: CASSWLPGGDTQYF. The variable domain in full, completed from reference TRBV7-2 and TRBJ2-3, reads GAGVSQSPSNKVTEKGKDVELRCDPISGHTALYWYRQSLGQGLEFLIYFQGNSAPDKSGLPSDRFSAERTGGSVSTLTIQRTQQEDSAVYLCASSWLPGGDTQYFGPGTRLTVL.

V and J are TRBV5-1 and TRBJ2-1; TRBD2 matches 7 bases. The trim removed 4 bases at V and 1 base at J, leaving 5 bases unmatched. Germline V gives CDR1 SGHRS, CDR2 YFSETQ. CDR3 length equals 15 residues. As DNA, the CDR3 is TGCGCCAGCAGCGGAAGCGGGGTTTCCTACAATGAGCAGTTCTTC. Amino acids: CASSGSGVSYNEQFF. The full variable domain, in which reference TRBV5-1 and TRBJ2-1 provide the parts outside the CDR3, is KAGVTQTPRYLIKTRGQQVTLSCSPISGHRSVSWYQQTPGQGLQFLFEYFSETQRNKGNFPGRFSGRQFSNSRSEMNVSTLELGDSALYLCASSGSGVSYNEQFFGPGTRLTVL.

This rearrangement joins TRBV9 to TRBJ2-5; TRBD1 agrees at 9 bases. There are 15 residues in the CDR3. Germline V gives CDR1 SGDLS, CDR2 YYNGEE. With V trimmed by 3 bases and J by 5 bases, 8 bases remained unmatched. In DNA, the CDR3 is TGTGCCAGCAGCGGGGGGACAGGGAGGACGGAGACCCAGTACTTC. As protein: CASSGGTGRTETQYF.

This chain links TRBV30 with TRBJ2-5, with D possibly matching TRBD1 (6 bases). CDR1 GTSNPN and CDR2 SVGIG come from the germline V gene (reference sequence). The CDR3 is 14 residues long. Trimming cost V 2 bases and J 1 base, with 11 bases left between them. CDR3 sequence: CAWSPGESQETQYF. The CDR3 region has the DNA TGTGCCTGGAGTCCAGGGGAGAGCCAAGAGACCCAGTACTTC.

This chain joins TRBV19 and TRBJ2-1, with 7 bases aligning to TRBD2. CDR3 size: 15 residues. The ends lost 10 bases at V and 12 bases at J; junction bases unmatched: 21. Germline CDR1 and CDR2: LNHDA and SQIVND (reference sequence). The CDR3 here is CATTPSAGDHATQFF. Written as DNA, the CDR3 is TGTGCCACCACGCCCTCGGCGGGAGACCATGCTACGCAGTTCTTC.

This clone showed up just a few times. CDR3 nucleotide sequence: TGTGCCAGCAGCCTCGACAGGGCTCCCGGCGAGCAGTACTTC. Translation gives CASSLDRAPGEQYF. J is TRBJ2-7 and V is TRBV7-2, with 7 bases lining up with TRBD1. V dropped 5 bases and J dropped 6; count of bases not matched to a gene: 10. CDR3 length: 14 residues. Germline V gene sequence: CDR1 SGHTA, CDR2 FQGNSA. The entire variable domain, with the rest obtained from reference TRBV7-2 and TRBJ2-7, is as follows: GAGVSQSPSNKVTEKGKDVELRCDPISGHTALYWYRQSLGQGLEFLIYFQGNSAPDKSGLPSDRFSAERTGGSVSTLTIQRTQQEDSAVYLCASSLDRAPGEQYFGPGTRLTVT.

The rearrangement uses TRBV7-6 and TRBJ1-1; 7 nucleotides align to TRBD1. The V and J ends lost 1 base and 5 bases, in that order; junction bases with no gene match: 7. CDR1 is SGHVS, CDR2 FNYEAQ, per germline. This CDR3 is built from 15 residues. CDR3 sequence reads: CASSLEGGGRTEAFF. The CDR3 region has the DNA TGTGCCAGCAGCTTAGAAGGGGGCGGGAGGACTGAAGCTTTCTTT.

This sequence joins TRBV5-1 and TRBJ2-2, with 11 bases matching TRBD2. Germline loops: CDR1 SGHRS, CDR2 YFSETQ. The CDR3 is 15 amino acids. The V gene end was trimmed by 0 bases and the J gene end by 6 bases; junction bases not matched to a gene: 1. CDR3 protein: CASSLELAGAGELFF. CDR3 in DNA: TGCGCCAGCAGCTTGGAACTAGCGGGAGCCGGGGAGCTGTTTTTT.

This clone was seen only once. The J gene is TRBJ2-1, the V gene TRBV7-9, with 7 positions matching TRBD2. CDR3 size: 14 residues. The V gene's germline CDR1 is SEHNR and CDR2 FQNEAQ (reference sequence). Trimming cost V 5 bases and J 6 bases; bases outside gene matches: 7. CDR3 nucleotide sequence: TGTGCCAGCAGCCTGAGGGCTAGCGGCAATGAGCAGTTCTTC. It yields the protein CASSLRASGNEQFF.

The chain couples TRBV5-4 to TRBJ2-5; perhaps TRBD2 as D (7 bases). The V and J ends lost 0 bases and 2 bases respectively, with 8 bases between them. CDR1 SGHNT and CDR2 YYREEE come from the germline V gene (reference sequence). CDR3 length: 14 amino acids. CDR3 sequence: CASSLEGGQETQYF. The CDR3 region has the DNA TGTGCCAGCAGCTTGGAGGGGGGGCAAGAGACCCAGTACTTC.

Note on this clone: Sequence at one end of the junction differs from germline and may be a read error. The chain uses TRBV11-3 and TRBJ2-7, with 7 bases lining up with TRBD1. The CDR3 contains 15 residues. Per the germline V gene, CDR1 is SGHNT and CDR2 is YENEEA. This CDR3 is CASNLGGDSKYEQYF. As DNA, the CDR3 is TGTGCCAGCAACTTAGGGGGCGACAGTAAGTACGAGCAGTACTTC.

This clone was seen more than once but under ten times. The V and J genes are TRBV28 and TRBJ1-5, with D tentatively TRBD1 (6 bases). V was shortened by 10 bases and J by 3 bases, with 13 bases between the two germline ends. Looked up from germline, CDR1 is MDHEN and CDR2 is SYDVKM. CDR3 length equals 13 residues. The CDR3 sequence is CATRTAFNQPQHF. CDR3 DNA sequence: TGTGCCACCCGGACAGCGTTCAATCAGCCCCAGCATTTT.

The CDR3 loop reads CAWKGLVPSYEQYF. The CDR3 DNA follows: TGTGCCTGGAAGGGACTAGTCCCATCCTACGAGCAGTACTTC. This rearrangement joins TRBV30 to TRBJ2-7, with TRBD2 matching 8 bases. The CDR3 totals 14 residues. V dropped 4 bases and J dropped 1; count of bases not matched to a gene: 6. Germline V gene sequence: CDR1 GTSNPN, CDR2 SVGIG (reference sequence).

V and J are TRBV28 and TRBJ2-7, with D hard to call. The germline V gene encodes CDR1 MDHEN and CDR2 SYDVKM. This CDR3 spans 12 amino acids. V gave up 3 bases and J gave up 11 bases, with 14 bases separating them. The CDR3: CASSFAGSTEYF. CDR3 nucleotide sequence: TGTGCCAGCAGTTTTGCAGGAAGTACCGAGTACTTC.

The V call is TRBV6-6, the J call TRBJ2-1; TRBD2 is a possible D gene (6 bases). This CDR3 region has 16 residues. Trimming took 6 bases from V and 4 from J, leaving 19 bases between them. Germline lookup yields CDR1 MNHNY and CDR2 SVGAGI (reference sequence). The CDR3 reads CASRTLIAVVYNEQFF. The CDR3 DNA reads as TGTGCCAGCAGAACGCTGATAGCGGTGGTTTACAATGAGCAGTTCTTC.

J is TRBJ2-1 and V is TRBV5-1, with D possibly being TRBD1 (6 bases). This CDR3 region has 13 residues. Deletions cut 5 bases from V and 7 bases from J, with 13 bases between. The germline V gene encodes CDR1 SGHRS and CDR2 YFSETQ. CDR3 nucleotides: TGCGCCAGCAGTTTCTACAGGGTAAATGAGCAGTTCTTC. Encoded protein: CASSFYRVNEQFF.